This T cell receptor (beta chain) was recorded in a study of CD8+CD57+ T cells in acquired aplastic anemia. Overall study: DNA per sorted CD4+ or CD8+ sample ranged about 0.2 to 30 ug, averaging around 3 ug. Study observations and caveats: Statistical testing detected no significant gap in CD8+ Simpson's diversity between patients and controls. Patients and controls were found to share twenty-nine CD8+ CDR3 sequences.

Germline V gene data show CDR1 as SEHNR and CDR2 as FQNEAQ (reference sequence). Between the trimmed V and J ends, which lost 8 bases and 5 bases, there was a span of 6 bases. This CDR3 is built from 11 residues. Profiling that covered TCR beta VDJ and CDR3 relied on genomic DNA as its template. TCRdb recomputed calls from the reads with MiXCR, one row per CDR3 protein. Among 250,000 to 300,000 distinct CDR3 sequences listed, approximately 55% were seen once. A note on this clonotype: Its target is not known.

The sequenced material came from sorted CD4+, CD8+, or CD8+CD57+ T cells (not recorded which) from PBMCs. V gene TRBV7-9 combines with J gene TRBJ2-2; D not resolved. The TCR comes from a human donor with severe aplastic anemia or a healthy control (not recorded which). The CDR3 region is CASFPTGELFF. The CDR3 DNA reads as TGTGCCAGCTTCCCAACCGGGGAGCTGTTTTTT.